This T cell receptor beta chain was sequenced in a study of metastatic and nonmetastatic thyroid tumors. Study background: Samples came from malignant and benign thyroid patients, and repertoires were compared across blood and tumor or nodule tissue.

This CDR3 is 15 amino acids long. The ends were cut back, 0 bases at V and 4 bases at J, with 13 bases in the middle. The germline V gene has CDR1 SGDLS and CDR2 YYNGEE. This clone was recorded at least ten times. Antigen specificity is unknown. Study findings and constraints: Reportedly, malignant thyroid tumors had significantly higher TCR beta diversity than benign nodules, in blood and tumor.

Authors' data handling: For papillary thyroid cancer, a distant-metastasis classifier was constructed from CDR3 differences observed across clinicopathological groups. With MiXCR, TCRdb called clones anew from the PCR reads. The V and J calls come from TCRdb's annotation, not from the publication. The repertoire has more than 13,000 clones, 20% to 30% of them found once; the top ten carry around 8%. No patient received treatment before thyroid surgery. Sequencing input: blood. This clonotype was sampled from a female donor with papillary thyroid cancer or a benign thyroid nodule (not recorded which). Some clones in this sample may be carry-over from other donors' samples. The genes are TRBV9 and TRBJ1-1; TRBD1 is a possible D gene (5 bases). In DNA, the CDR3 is TGTGCCAGCAGCGTAGACCCAGGGACCCTCACTGAAGCTTTCTTT. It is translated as CASSVDPGTLTEAFF.